This passage covers 22 T cell receptor beta chains from one sample sequenced in a study of blood T cell repertoires in COVID-19. This table comes from immunoSEQ multiplex PCR, and its TCRdb copy is limited to in-frame clones, with some not included. The sample consists of 55,000 to 80,000 clones, around 86% of them appearing once. Sequencing was performed on peripheral blood. The receptors come from an older man with acute or convalescent COVID-19.

The J gene is TRBJ2-1, the V gene TRBV9, with 9 bases that match TRBD2. This CDR3 region has 15 residues. Germline trimming cut 0 bases from V and 6 bases from J; bases unmatched to any gene: 4. Germline-derived CDR1 and CDR2 are SGDLS and YYNGEE. The CDR3 nucleotides are TGTGCCAGCAGCGTAGAGCTAGCGGGACGCAATGAGCAGTTCTTC. This encodes CASSVELAGRNEQFF.

The rearrangement links TRBV5-1 to TRBJ1-2, with D possibly TRBD1 on 6 matching bases. The CDR3 extends over 15 amino acids. With 3 bases removed from V and 3 bases from J, the gap between germline ends came to 15 bases. Germline V CDR1 and CDR2: SGHRS, YFSETQ. CDR3 DNA sequence: TGCGCCAGCAGCTCCGTGGGGGGGCTGGACTATGGCTACACCTTC. This encodes CASSSVGGLDYGYTF.

The gene calls are TRBV6-5 and TRBJ1-2, with TRBD1 identical over 7 bases. Germline V CDR1 and CDR2: MNHEY, SVGAGI. The ends lost 6 bases at V and 10 bases at J; junction bases unmatched: 11. This CDR3 has 13 residues. CDR3 sequence reads: CASRTTGRSDYTF. The CDR3 DNA reads TGTGCCAGCAGAACGACAGGGCGATCGGACTACACCTTC.

The sample holds one count of this clone. The chain joins TRBV6-4 to TRBJ2-2; D gene uncertain. Looked up from germline, CDR1 is MRHNA and CDR2 is SNTAGT. Trimming cost V 5 bases and J 0 bases, with 7 bases left between them. The CDR3 is 14 amino acids. The CDR3 region has the DNA TGTGCCAGCAGTCAGTCAGCGAACACCGGGGAGCTGTTTTTT. It is translated as CASSQSANTGELFF.

V is TRBV19 and J is TRBJ2-2; possibly TRBD2 for D (6 bases). The CDR3 consists of 13 residues. Trimming shortened V by 5 bases and J by 6 bases, and 10 bases separated the two germline ends. Germline values: CDR1 LNHDA, CDR2 SQIVND (reference sequence). The CDR3 protein is CASSETRAGELFF. CDR3 DNA: TGTGCCAGTAGTGAGACTAGAGCCGGGGAGCTGTTTTTT.

The chain recombines TRBV24-1 with TRBJ2-3; 7 bases are shared with TRBD2. With 8 bases clipped from V and 6 bases from J, the junction kept 13 bases outside the gene matches. The CDR3 consists of 15 residues. Looked up from germline, CDR1 is KGHDR and CDR2 is SFDVKD. The chain's CDR3 is CATKGSSGAQDTQYF. The DNA for the CDR3 is TGTGCCACCAAAGGATCTAGCGGAGCTCAGGATACGCAGTATTTT.

A single count supports this clone. The chain is built from TRBV19 and TRBJ2-1; D is unclear. The V gene lost 2 bases and the J gene lost 5 bases, with 7 bases spanning the gap. Looked up from germline, CDR1 is LNHDA and CDR2 is SQIVND (reference sequence). The CDR3 has 13 residues. In DNA, the CDR3 is TGTGCCAGTAGTATAACACATAACAATGAGCAGTTCTTC. Encoded protein: CASSITHNNEQFF.

Only one count was recorded for this clone. The CDR3 nucleotides are TGTGCCAGCAGTTTATCTTACATACGACAGGGGGATGAGCAGTTCTTC. Translation gives CASSLSYIRQGDEQFF. The J gene is TRBJ2-1, the V gene TRBV27, with TRBD1 identical over 9 bases. Trimming cost V 0 bases and J 8 bases; bases outside gene matches: 8. Germline CDR1 MNHEY, CDR2 SMNVEV (reference sequence). CDR3 size: 16 residues.

The chain couples TRBV5-1 to TRBJ1-4, with 7 bases lining up with TRBD1. CDR1 and CDR2 (germline): SGHRS, YFSETQ. The junction had 6 bases not matched to a gene; V was cut back by 2 bases and J by 8 bases. The CDR3 covers 14 residues. For the CDR3, the DNA is TGCGCCAGCAGCTTAGGGACAGTCGGCGAAAAACTGTTTTTT. This sequence encodes CASSLGTVGEKLFF.

The genes are TRBV2 and TRBJ2-7; D is unresolved. The ends were cut back, 4 bases at V and 3 bases at J, with 19 bases in the middle. Germline V CDR1 and CDR2: SNHLY, FYNNEI. CDR3 length: 16 residues. CDR3 loop: CASSGRWAAQNYEQYF. The CDR3 nucleotides are TGTGCCAGCAGTGGCCGTTGGGCAGCCCAAAACTACGAGCAGTACTTC.

The CDR3 region is CASSLPQPGTLHF. The CDR3, as DNA: TGTGCCAGCAGTTTACCCCAGCCGGGGACCCTCCACTTT. The V and J genes are TRBV28 and TRBJ1-6; D is uncertain. The CDR3 covers 13 residues. V lost 2 bases, J lost 14 bases, and 13 bases lay in between. Germline V gene lookup returns CDR1 MDHEN and CDR2 SYDVKM.

The chain uses TRBV5-5 and TRBJ2-2; 10 bases agree with TRBD1. Germline assignment: CDR1 SGHKS and CDR2 YYEKEE (reference sequence). Losses at the gene ends were 4 bases for V and 5 bases for J; bases not matched to a gene: 8. The CDR3 is 16 amino acids. Here the CDR3 DNA reads TGTGCCAGCAGCCTGACAGGGGGCGCGCTGACCGGGGAGCTGTTTTTT. Amino acid sequence: CASSLTGGALTGELFF.

This clone was seen only once. The gene calls are TRBV7-2 and TRBJ1-2; no clear D. Germline V gene data show CDR1 as SGHTA and CDR2 as FQGNSA. The CDR3 loop spans 17 amino acids. The V end lost 2 bases, the J end lost 2 bases, and 18 bases lay between the germline ends. For the CDR3, the DNA is TGTGCCAGCAGCTTACAAGTCTGGGCCAGACCGAACTATGGCTACACCTTC. This encodes CASSLQVWARPNYGYTF.

V usage is TRBV18 and J usage is TRBJ2-7; 14 nucleotides agree with TRBD2. Germline values: CDR1 KGHSH, CDR2 LQKENI. J was trimmed by 5 bases and V by 9 bases; bases with no gene match: 6. The CDR3 consists of 14 residues. This chain's CDR3 is CASLGTSGRHEQYF. For the CDR3, the DNA is TGTGCCAGTCTCGGGACTAGCGGGAGACACGAGCAGTACTTC.

As regards this clone: A read error may produce the germline difference seen at one junction end. The chain combines TRBV5-5 with TRBJ2-3, with a weak D call TRBD1 (6 bases). CDR3 length: 12 amino acids. CDR1 and CDR2 from the germline V gene are SGHKS and YYEKEE (reference sequence). CDR3 loop: CASNLRGNTQYF. Here the CDR3 DNA reads TGTGCCAGCAACTTGAGGGGGAATACGCAGTATTTT.

V is TRBV7-2 and J is TRBJ2-1; 12 nucleotides agree with TRBD2. J gave up 7 bases and V 6 bases, and 4 bases lay outside the gene matches. Germline CDR1 SGHTA, CDR2 FQGNSA. The CDR3 runs 14 residues. CDR3 DNA sequence: TGTGCCAGCAGGCTAGCGGGAGGGAGGAATGAGCAGTTCTTC. Its protein product is CASRLAGGRNEQFF.

The chain carries TRBV6-5 and TRBJ1-1, with 7 positions matching TRBD1. Germline CDR1 MNHEY, CDR2 SVGAGI. CDR3 length: 14 amino acids. Unmatched junction bases numbered 15, after V lost 8 bases and J lost 9 bases. CDR3 nucleotides: TGTGCCAGCTTGACAGGGATTGCCTCATACCAAGCTTTCTTT. Its translation: CASLTGIASYQAFF.

The chain links TRBV18 to TRBJ1-2; 7 nucleotides line up with TRBD1. The CDR3 has 17 residues. Per germline, CDR1 KGHSH and CDR2 LQKENI. J was trimmed by 2 bases and V by 3 bases; bases with no gene match: 12. The CDR3 reads CASSPSLDLQGNYGYTF. The CDR3 DNA follows: TGTGCCAGCTCACCTTCGCTAGACTTACAGGGGAACTATGGCTACACCTTC.

The chain has TRBV5-1 and TRBJ2-7; tentatively, D is TRBD2 (6 bases). CDR1 SGHRS and CDR2 YFSETQ come from the germline V gene. CDR3 length equals 16 residues. V was shortened by 2 bases and J by 9 bases, with 24 bases between the two germline ends. CDR3 coding DNA: TGCGCCAGCAGCTTCGATTCCTTGGGACTTGTTGGGCCGCAGTACTTC. It specifies CASSFDSLGLVGPQYF. The entire variable domain, with the rest obtained from reference TRBV5-1 and TRBJ2-7, is as follows: KAGVTQTPRYLIKTRGQQVTLSCSPISGHRSVSWYQQTPGQGLQFLFEYFSETQRNKGNFPGRFSGRQFSNSRSEMNVSTLELGDSALYLCASSFDSLGLVGPQYFGPGTRLTVT.

This rearrangement joins TRBV24-1 to TRBJ1-2; 7 nucleotides align to TRBD1. Germline loops: CDR1 KGHDR, CDR2 SFDVKD. The V segment lost 3 bases and the J segment 4 bases; nucleotides outside the gene matches: 4. The CDR3 is made up of 14 amino acids. The CDR3 coding sequence is TGTGCCACCAGTGATGCCGGACAGGTCTATGGCTACACCTTC. Residues: CATSDAGQVYGYTF.

The J gene is TRBJ1-5, the V gene TRBV2, with TRBD1 as a possible D gene (6 bases). Germline V lookup: CDR1 SNHLY, CDR2 FYNNEI. CDR3 length equals 14 residues. Trimming cost V 6 bases and J 11 bases, with 20 bases left between them. CDR3 nucleotide sequence: TGTGCCAGCAGGGGACAAGGGGATTTAGTTTCCCAGCATTTT. Translation gives CASRGQGDLVSQHF.

The chain couples TRBV12-3 or TRBV12-4 to TRBJ1-5; D is possibly TRBD1 (6 bases). CDR3 length: 13 residues. V was cut by 6 bases and J by 3 bases, with 9 bases left in between. In DNA form, the CDR3 reads TGTGCCAGCAGACGACAGGACAATCAGCCCCAGCATTTT. This sequence encodes CASRRQDNQPQHF.